This T cell receptor beta chain was retrieved from a study of OX40 agonist ivuxolimab in advanced cancers. Study-wide context: In this trial design, patients received ivuxolimab intravenously at 0.01 to 10 mg/kg every 2 weeks. Patients assigned to dose escalation were diagnosed with hepatocellular carcinoma, melanoma, renal cell or head and neck cancer. Overall study results and limits: Averaged across samples, CD8+ T cells carried more expanded clones than CD4+ did.

Libraries were prepared by immunoSEQ multiplex PCR; TCRdb keeps only in-frame clonotypes and omits some of them. This sample carries about 110,000 clones, less than 95% of them seen once, and the ten largest clones take about 0.5%. This CDR3 spans 13 amino acids. V dropped 3 bases and J dropped 1 base, with 6 bases sitting between them. Per germline, CDR1 SGHAT and CDR2 FQNNGV. Remarks on this clone: Its antigen is unknown.

This clonotype originated in an adult with an advanced solid tumor such as melanoma, head and neck, liver or kidney cancer. Sequenced here: CD4+ or CD8+ T cells sorted from blood, sampled in a trial of the OX40 agonist ivuxolimab. This chain uses TRBV11-2 with TRBJ1-1; D is possibly TRBD1 (5 bases). In DNA, the CDR3 is TGTGCCAGCAGCTTCGGACAGAACACTGAAGCTTTCTTT. Translated, it gives CASSFGQNTEAFF.